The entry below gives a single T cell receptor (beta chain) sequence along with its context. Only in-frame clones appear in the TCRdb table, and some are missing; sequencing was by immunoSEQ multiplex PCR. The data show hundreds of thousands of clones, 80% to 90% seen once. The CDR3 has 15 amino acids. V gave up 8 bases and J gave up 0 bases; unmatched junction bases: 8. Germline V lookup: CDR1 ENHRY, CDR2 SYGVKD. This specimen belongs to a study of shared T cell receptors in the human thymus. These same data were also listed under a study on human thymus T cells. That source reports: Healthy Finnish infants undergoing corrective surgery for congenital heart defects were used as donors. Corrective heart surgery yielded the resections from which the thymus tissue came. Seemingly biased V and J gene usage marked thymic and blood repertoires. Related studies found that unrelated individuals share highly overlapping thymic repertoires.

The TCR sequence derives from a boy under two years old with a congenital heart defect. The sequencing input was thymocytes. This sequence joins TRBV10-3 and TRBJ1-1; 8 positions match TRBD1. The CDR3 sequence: CAIGGGQGLNTEAFF. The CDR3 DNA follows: TGTGCCATCGGGGGCGGACAGGGATTGAACACTGAAGCTTTCTTT.